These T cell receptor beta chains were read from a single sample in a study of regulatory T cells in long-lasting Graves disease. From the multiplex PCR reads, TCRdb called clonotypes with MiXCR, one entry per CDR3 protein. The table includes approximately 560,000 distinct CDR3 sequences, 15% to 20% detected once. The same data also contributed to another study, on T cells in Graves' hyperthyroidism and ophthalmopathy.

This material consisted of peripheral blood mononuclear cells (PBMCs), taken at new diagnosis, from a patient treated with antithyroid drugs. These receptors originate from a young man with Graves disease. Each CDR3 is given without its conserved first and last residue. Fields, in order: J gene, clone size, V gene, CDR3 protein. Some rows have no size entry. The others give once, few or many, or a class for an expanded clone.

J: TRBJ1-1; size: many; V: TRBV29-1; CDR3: SVEYRGLNTEAF
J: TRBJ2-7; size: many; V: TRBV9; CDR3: ASSAGTEIYEQY
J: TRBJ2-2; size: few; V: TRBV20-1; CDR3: SAPGGRGENTGELF
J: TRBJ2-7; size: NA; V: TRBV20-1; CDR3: SARDLVTSATYEQY
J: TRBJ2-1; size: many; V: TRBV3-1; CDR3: ASSQARLAGDNEQF
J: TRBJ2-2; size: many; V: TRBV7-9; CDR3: ASRVISGNTNTGELF
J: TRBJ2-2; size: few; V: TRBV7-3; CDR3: ASSLRDFGGELF
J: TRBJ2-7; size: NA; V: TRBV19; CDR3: ASSNTPTSSYEQY
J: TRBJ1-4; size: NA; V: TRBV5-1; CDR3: ASSHLEGAKSNEKLF
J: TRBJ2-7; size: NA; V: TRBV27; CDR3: ASSPRVVTASYEQY
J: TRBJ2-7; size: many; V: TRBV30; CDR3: AWSVRGADYEQY
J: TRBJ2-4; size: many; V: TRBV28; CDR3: ASSLVRGLDIQY
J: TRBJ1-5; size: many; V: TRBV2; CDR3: ASREQDGSNQPQH
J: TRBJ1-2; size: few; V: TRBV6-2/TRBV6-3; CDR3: ASRNRGYYGYT
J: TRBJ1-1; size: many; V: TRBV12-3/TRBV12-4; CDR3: ASSGGGREAF
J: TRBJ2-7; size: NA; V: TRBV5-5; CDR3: ASSPRSDTNEQY
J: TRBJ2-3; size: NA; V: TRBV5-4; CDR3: ASRTHPQITDTQY
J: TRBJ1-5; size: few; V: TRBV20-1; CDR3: SAYLDSNQPQH
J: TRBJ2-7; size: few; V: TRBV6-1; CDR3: ASSPDRDLPEQY
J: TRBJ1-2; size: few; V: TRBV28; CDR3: ASSSQGLGYT
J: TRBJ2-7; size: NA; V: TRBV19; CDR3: ASSNRPLDGYEQY
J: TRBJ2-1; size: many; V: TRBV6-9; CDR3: ASSYSGTPSNEQF
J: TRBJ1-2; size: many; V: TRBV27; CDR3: ASSLTGGGANYGYT
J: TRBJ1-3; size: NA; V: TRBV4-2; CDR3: ASSYGRSSGNTIY
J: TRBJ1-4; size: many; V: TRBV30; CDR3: AWSPGPGDREKLF
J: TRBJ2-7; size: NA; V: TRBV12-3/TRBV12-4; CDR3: ASSSHPGPYEQY
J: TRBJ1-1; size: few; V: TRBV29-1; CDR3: SVGFTAGPPEAF
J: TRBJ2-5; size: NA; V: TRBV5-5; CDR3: ASSSGILTSGSSIETQY
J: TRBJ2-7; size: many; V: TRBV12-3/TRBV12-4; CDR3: ASSSGASGRAKQY
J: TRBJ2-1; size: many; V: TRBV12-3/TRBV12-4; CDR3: ASRPPDRGRRQDNEQF
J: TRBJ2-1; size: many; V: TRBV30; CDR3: ACGSSANYNEQF
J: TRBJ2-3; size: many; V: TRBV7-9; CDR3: ASSLSLGTDTQY
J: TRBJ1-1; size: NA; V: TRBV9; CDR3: ASSVEGANTEAF
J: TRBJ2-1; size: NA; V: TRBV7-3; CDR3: ASSPQRRGDNEQF
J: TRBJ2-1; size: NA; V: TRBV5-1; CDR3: ASSWGGGSPREQF
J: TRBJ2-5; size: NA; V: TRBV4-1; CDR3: ASSHPGTPSGNQETQY
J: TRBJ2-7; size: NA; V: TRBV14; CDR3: ASSQEFGTGVYEQY
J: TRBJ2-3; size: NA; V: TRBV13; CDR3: ASTRESRGTDTQY
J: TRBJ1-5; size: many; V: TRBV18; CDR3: ASSPGGNNQPQH
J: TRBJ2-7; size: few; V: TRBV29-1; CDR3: SVEDRGAARGLNYEQY